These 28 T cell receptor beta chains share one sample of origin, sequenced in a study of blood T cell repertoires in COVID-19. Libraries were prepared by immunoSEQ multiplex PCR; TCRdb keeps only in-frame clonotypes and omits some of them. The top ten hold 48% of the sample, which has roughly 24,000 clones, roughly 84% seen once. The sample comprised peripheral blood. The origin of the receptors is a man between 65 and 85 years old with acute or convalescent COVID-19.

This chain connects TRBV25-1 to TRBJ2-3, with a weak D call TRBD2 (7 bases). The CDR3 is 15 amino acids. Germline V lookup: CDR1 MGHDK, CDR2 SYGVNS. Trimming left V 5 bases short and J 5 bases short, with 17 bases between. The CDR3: CASSPLGGGGDTQYF. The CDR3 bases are TGTGCCAGCAGTCCACTTGGGGGCGGGGGAGATACGCAGTATTTT.

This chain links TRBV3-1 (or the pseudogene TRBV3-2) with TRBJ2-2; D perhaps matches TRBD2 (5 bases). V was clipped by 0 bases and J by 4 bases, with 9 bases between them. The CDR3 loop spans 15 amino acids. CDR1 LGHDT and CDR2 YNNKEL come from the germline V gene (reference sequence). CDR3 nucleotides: TGTGCCAGCAGCCAAGAACTAGAGGCCACCGGGGAGCTGTTTTTT. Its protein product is CASSQELEATGELFF.

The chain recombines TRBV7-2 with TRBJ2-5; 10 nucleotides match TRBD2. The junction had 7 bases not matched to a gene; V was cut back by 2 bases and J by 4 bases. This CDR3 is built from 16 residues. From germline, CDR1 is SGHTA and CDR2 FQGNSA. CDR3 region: CASSLQRGGGRETQYF. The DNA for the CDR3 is TGTGCCAGCAGCTTACAGCGGGGGGGCGGGCGAGAGACCCAGTACTTC.

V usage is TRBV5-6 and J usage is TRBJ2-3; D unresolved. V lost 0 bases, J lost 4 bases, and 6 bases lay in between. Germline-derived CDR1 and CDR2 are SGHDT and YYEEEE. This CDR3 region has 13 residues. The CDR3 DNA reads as TGTGCCAGCAGCTTGGCGGGTTCAGATACGCAGTATTTT. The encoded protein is CASSLAGSDTQYF.

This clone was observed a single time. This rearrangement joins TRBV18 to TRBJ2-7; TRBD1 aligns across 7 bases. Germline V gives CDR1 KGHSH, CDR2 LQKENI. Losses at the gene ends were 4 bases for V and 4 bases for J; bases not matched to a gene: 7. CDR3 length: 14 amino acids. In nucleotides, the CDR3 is TGTGCCAGCTCACTAGGGACAGCCGCGTACGAGCAGTACTTC. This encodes CASSLGTAAYEQYF.

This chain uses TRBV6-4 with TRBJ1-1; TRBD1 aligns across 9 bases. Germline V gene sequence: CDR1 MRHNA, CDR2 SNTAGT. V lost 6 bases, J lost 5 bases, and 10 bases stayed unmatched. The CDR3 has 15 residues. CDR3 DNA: TGTGCCAGCAGCGCCGGGACAGGGAGTCCAACTGAAGCTTTCTTT. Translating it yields CASSAGTGSPTEAFF.

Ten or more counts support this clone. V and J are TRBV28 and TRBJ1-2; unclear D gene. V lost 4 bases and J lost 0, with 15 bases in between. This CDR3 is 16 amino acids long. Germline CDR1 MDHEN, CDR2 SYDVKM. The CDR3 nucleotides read TGTGCCAGCAGTTCCCTCAGCCCCGCGGCTAACTATGGCTACACCTTC. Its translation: CASSSLSPAANYGYTF.

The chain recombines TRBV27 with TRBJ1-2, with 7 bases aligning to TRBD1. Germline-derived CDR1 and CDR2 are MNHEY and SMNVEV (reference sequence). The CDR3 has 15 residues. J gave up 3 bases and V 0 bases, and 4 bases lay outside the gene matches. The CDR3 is CASSLSPTGDYGYTF. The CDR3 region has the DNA TGTGCCAGCAGTTTATCCCCCACAGGGGACTATGGCTACACCTTC.

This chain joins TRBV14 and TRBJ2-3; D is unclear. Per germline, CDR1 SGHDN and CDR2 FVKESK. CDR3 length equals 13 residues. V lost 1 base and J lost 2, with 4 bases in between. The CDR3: CASSQALTDTQYF. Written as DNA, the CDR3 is TGTGCCAGCAGCCAAGCCCTCACAGATACGCAGTATTTT.

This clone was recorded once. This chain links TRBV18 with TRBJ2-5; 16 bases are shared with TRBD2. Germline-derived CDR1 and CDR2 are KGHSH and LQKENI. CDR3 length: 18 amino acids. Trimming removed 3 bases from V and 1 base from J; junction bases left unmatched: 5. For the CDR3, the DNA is TGTGCCAGCTCACCCGCCGGGACTAGCGGGGGGGGCCAAGAGACCCAGTACTTC. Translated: CASSPAGTSGGGQETQYF.

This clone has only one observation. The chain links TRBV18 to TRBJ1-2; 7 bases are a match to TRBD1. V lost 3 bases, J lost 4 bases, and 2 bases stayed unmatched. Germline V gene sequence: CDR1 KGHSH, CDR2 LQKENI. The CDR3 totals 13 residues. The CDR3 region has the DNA TGTGCCAGCTCACCGGGACAGCGCTATGGCTACACCTTC. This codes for CASSPGQRYGYTF.

This chain's CDR3 is CASSTGDTQYF. The CDR3, as DNA: TGTGCCAGCAGTACAGGAGATACGCAGTATTTT. The chain recombines TRBV25-1 with TRBJ2-3, with D maybe TRBD1 (5 bases). The germline V gene has CDR1 MGHDK and CDR2 SYGVNS. The V end was cut by 5 bases, the J end by 5 bases, with 5 bases between. This CDR3 spans 11 amino acids.

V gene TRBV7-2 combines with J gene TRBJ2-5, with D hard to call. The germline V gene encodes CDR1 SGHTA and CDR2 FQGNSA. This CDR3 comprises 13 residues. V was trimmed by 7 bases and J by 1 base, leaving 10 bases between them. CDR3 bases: TGTGCCAGCACCCCCCGGGTCCAAGAGACCCAGTACTTC. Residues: CASTPRVQETQYF.

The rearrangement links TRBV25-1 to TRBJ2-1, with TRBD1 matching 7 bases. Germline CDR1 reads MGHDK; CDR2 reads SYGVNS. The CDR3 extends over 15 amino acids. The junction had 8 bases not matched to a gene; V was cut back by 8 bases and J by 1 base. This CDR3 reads CASSPARGSYNEQFF. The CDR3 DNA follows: TGTGCCAGCTCACCGGCCAGGGGGTCCTACAATGAGCAGTTCTTC.

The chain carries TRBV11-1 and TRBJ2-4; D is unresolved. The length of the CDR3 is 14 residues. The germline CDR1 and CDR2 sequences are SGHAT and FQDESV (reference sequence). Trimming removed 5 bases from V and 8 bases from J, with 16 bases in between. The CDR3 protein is CASSLERSEYIQYF. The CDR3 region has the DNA TGTGCCAGCAGCCTTGAAAGATCCGAGTACATTCAGTACTTC.

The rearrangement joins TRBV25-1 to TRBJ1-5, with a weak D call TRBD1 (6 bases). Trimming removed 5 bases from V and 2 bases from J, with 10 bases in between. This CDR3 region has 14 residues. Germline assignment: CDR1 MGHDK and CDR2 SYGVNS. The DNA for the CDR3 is TGTGCCAGCAGTTCCGCAGGGGGCAATCAGCCCCAGCATTTT. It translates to CASSSAGGNQPQHF.

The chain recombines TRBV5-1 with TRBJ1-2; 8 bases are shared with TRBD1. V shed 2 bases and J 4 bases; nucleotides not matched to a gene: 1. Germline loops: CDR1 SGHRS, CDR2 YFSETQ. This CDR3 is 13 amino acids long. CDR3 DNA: TGCGCCAGCAGCTTTGGACAGGGCTATGGCTACACCTTC. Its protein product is CASSFGQGYGYTF.

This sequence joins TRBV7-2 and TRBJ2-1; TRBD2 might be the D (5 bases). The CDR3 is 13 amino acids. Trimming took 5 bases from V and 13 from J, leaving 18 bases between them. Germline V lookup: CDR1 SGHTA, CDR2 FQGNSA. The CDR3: CASSTRTVPYQFF. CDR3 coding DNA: TGTGCCAGCAGCACTCGGACTGTCCCGTATCAGTTCTTC.

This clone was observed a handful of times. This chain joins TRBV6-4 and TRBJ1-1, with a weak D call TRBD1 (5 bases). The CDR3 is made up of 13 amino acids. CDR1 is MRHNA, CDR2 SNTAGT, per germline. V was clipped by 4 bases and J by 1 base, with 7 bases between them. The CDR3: CASSVGGNTEAFF. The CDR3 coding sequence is TGTGCCAGCAGTGTCGGGGGGAACACTGAAGCTTTCTTT.

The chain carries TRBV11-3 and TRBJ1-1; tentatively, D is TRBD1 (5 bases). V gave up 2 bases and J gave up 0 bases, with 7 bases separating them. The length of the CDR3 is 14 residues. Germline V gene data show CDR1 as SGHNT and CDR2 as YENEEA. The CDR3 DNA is TGTGCCAGCAGCTTATCGGGGGTGAACACTGAAGCTTTCTTT. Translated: CASSLSGVNTEAFF.

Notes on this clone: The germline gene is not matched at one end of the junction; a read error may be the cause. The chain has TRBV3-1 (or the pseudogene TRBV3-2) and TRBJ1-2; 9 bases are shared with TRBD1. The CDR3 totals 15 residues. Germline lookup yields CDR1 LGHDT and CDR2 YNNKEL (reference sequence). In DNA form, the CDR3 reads TGTGCCAGCAGTCAAGGACAGGGGCAGTACTATGGCTACACCTTC. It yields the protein CASSQGQGQYYGYTF.

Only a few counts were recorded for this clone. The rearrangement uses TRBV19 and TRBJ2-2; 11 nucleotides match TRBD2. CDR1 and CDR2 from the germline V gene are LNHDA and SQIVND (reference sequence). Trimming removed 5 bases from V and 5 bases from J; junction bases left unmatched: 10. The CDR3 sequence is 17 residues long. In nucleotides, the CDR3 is TGTGCCAGTAGTGACCCCTCTAGCGGGGGGAAGACCGGGGAGCTGTTTTTT. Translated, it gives CASSDPSSGGKTGELFF.

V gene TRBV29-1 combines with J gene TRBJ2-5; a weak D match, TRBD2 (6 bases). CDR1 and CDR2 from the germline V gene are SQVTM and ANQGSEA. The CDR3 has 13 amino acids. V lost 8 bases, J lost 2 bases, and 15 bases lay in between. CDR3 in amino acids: CSFSRDSQETQYF. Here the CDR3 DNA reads TGCAGCTTCTCCCGGGACTCACAAGAGACCCAGTACTTC.

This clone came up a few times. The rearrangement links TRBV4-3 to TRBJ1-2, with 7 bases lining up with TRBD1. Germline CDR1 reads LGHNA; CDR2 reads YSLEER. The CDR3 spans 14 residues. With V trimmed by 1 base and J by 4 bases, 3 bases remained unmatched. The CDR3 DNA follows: TGCGCCAGCAGCCAAGGGACAGGTATCTATGGCTACACCTTC. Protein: CASSQGTGIYGYTF.

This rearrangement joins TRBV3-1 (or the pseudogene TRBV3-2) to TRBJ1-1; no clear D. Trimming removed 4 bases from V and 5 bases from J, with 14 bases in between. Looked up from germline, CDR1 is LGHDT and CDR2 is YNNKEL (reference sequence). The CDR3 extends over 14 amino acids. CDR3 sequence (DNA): TGTGCCAGCAGCCTAGCCGGGGTTCGTACTGAAGCTTTCTTT. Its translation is CASSLAGVRTEAFF.

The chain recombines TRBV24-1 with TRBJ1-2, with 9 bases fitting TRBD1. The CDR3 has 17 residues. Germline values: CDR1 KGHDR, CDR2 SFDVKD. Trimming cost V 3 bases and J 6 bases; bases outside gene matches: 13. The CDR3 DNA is TGTGCCACCAGTGATAACCGGGACAGGGAGCGGGACAATGGCTACACCTTC. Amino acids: CATSDNRDRERDNGYTF.

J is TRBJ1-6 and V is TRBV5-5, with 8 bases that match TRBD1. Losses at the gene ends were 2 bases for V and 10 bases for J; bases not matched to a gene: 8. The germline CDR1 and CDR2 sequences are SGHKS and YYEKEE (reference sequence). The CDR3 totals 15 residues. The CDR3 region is CASSFLDRDRSPLHF. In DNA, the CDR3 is TGTGCCAGCAGCTTCCTGGACAGGGATAGATCACCCCTCCACTTT.

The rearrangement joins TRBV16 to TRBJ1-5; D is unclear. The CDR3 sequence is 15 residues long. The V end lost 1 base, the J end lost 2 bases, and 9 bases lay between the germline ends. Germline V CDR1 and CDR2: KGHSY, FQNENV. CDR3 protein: CASSQFHGGNQPQHF. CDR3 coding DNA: TGTGCCAGCAGCCAATTTCATGGAGGCAATCAGCCCCAGCATTTT.